The 23 T cell receptor beta chains below all came from one sample that was sequenced in a study of molecular identifiers for immune sequencing clone quantification. One entry per CDR3 protein, called by TCRdb with MiXCR from the PCR reads. The sample shows about 320,000 distinct CDR3 sequences, around a fifth of them seen only once. The sample was naive CD8+ T cells from blood, with Jurkat cell RNA spiked in. The sample's subset: FACS-sorted CD8+CD4-CCR7+CD45RA+ naive T cells. These TCRs come from a human donor in good health. Some libraries in this study had Jurkat cell RNA spiked in.

The chain couples TRBV6-2 or TRBV6-3 to TRBJ2-1; TRBD1 is a possible D gene (6 bases). The CDR3 covers 14 residues. Germline values: CDR1 MNHEY, CDR2 SVGEGT. Trimming took off 2 bases at V and 10 bases at J, with 15 bases between the two ends. CDR3 in DNA: TGTGCCAGCAGTTACCCGGACAGCTATAGGGAGCAGTTCTTC. It translates to CASSYPDSYREQFF.

Ten or more counts support this clonotype. The V gene is TRBV7-6, the J gene TRBJ2-3; 9 bases are shared with TRBD2. The CDR3 is made up of 17 amino acids. V lost 5 bases and J lost 6; bases outside the gene matches: 15. CDR1 SGHVS and CDR2 FNYEAQ come from the germline V gene. This CDR3 is CASSPIHGGRVIDTQYF. CDR3 bases: TGTGCCAGCAGCCCGATACATGGCGGGAGGGTCATCGATACGCAGTATTTT.

This clonotype was detected ten times or more. The rearrangement joins TRBV4-3 to TRBJ2-5; 8 bases map to TRBD2. With V trimmed by 5 bases and J by 3 bases, 8 bases remained unmatched. Looked up from germline, CDR1 is LGHNA and CDR2 is YSLEER. The length of the CDR3 is 15 residues. The CDR3 protein is CASSNGRAIEETQYF. The CDR3 region has the DNA TGCGCCAGCAGCAACGGGAGGGCCATTGAAGAGACCCAGTACTTC.

This clonotype was detected many times. The chain links TRBV13 to TRBJ1-1; 9 bases fit TRBD1. Trimming removed 5 bases from V and 3 bases from J; junction bases left unmatched: 4. The germline V gene encodes CDR1 PRHDT and CDR2 FYEKMQ (reference sequence). The CDR3 sequence is 14 residues long. The CDR3 sequence: CASSVQGADTEAFF. CDR3 in DNA: TGTGCCAGCAGCGTACAGGGGGCTGACACTGAAGCTTTCTTT.

This clonotype was found many times. This chain joins TRBV6-2 or TRBV6-3 and TRBJ2-4; D remains unclear. V lost 5 bases and J lost 0, with 11 bases in between. Germline values: CDR1 MNHEY, CDR2 SVGEGT. The CDR3 is 15 residues long. The CDR3: CASSENRAAKNIQYF. CDR3 coding DNA: TGTGCCAGCAGTGAAAACAGAGCAGCCAAAAACATTCAGTACTTC.

There are many counts of this clonotype. The chain recombines TRBV13 with TRBJ2-5; D is unclear. The germline V gene has CDR1 PRHDT and CDR2 FYEKMQ (reference sequence). Trimming removed 1 base at V and 3 bases at J, with 15 bases between. This CDR3 spans 16 amino acids. CDR3 coding DNA: TGTGCCAGCAGCTTAGTTCTTGTGGGCCGGGAAGAGACCCAGTACTTC. Translated, it gives CASSLVLVGREETQYF.

For this clonotype: Just one base apart from a much larger clone, this may be a read error. Likely a read error: the CDR3 ends without its conserved phenylalanine or tryptophan. This sequence joins TRBV28 and TRBJ2-5, with 9 bases matching TRBD2. The length of the CDR3 is 16 residues. Unmatched junction bases numbered 9, after V lost 6 bases and J lost 1 base. CDR1 and CDR2 from the germline V gene are MDHEN and SYDVKM. The CDR3 nucleotides are TGTGCCAGCAGGCACGACTTACTAGCGGGCCAAGAGACCCAGTACCTC. It specifies CASRHDLLAGQETQYL.

The chain combines TRBV4-1 with TRBJ2-7; D unclear. Germline values: CDR1 MGHRA, CDR2 YSYEKL. The CDR3 extends over 14 amino acids. The ends were cut back, 4 bases at V and 1 base at J, with 11 bases in the middle. In nucleotides, the CDR3 is TGCGCCAGCAGCCTGCATTCTCAGTCCTACGAGCAGTACTTC. As protein: CASSLHSQSYEQYF.

This clonotype was observed at least ten times. This rearrangement joins TRBV4-3 to TRBJ2-1; D possibly corresponds to TRBD1 (5 bases). The V and J ends lost 4 bases and 1 base respectively, with 11 bases between them. Per germline, CDR1 LGHNA and CDR2 YSLEER. The CDR3 extends over 15 amino acids. CDR3 bases: TGCGCCAGCAGCCTTGAGCAGGGTTCCTACAATGAGCAGTTCTTC. Amino acid sequence: CASSLEQGSYNEQFF.

Points on this clonotype: Without the conserved terminal phenylalanine or tryptophan, this CDR3 likely stems from a read error. The chain recombines TRBV2 with TRBJ2-5; D ambiguous. The CDR3 totals 11 residues. V was clipped by 2 bases and J by 9 bases, with 7 bases between them. Per the germline V gene, CDR1 is SNHLY and CDR2 is FYNNEI. The CDR3 is CASSEIEAQYS. The CDR3, as DNA: TGTGCCAGCAGTGAAATTGAGGCCCAGTACTCC.

The sample holds many counts of this clonotype. The gene calls are TRBV19 and TRBJ1-6; D gene ambiguous. V lost 0 bases to trimming and J lost 9 bases, with 3 bases between them. The CDR3 sequence is 12 residues long. CDR1 and CDR2 from the germline V gene are LNHDA and SQIVND (reference sequence). The CDR3 loop reads CASSIDGSPLHF. The CDR3 DNA sequence: TGTGCCAGTAGTATAGACGGTTCACCCCTCCACTTT.

V and J are TRBV4-1 and TRBJ2-2; TRBD2 agrees at 11 bases. The CDR3 contains 19 residues. Germline values: CDR1 MGHRA, CDR2 YSYEKL. The trim removed 2 bases at V and 7 bases at J, leaving 15 bases unmatched. CDR3 sequence: CASSQRYGLAGGPGGELFF. The CDR3 region has the DNA TGCGCCAGCAGCCAACGCTACGGATTAGCGGGAGGGCCTGGCGGGGAGCTGTTTTTT.

This clonotype has ten or more counts. The V gene is TRBV4-1, the J gene TRBJ2-1; a weak D match, TRBD2 (6 bases). The CDR3 is 14 residues long. Germline V gene sequence: CDR1 MGHRA, CDR2 YSYEKL. The V end was cut by 4 bases, the J end by 9 bases, with 16 bases between. In DNA, the CDR3 is TGCGCCAGCAGCCTAGGCTGGGGAGGCGGTGAGCAGTTCTTC. Amino acid sequence: CASSLGWGGGEQFF.

In the case of this clonotype: It may be a read error: a sequence one base away is much more abundant. The CDR3 reads CASGPGMTYEQYF. The CDR3 region has the DNA TGTGCCAGCGGTCCAGGGATGACCTACGAGCAGTACTTC. The chain employs TRBV27 and TRBJ2-7; maybe TRBD1 (5 bases). CDR1 is MNHEY, CDR2 SMNVEV, per germline (reference sequence). V was cut by 8 bases and J by 2 bases, with 13 bases left in between. This CDR3 has 13 amino acids.

This chain joins TRBV5-3 and TRBJ2-7; D is uncertain. TRBV5-3 is an ORF for which the function is uncertain. Trimming removed 8 bases at V and 1 base at J, with 13 bases between. The CDR3 totals 13 residues. The CDR3 bases are TGTGCCAGCAGCCCGAATTTATCCTACGAGCAGTACTTC. It yields the protein CASSPNLSYEQYF.

The sample holds many counts of this clonotype. The chain carries TRBV27 and TRBJ2-7; D uncertain. CDR1 and CDR2 (germline): MNHEY, SMNVEV (reference sequence). Trimming shortened V by 4 bases and J by 7 bases, and 11 bases separated the two germline ends. The CDR3 contains 12 residues. The CDR3 region is CASSSLPGEQYF. The CDR3 DNA follows: TGTGCCAGCAGTTCCCTCCCTGGGGAGCAGTACTTC.

V is TRBV13 and J is TRBJ2-7, with D tentatively TRBD1 or TRBD2 (6 bases each). Germline V CDR1 and CDR2: PRHDT, FYEKMQ (reference sequence). Trimming took 5 bases from V and 2 from J, leaving 16 bases between them. The CDR3 is 15 amino acids. CDR3 in DNA: TGTGCCAGCAGCCGGGGGCCAGGGGTTGCCTACGAGCAGTACTTC. Amino acids: CASSRGPGVAYEQYF.

This clonotype was counted many times. This chain uses TRBV19 with TRBJ2-7, with a weak D call TRBD1 (6 bases). The length of the CDR3 is 15 residues. Trimming removed 6 bases from V and 3 bases from J, with 18 bases in between. Germline CDR1 LNHDA, CDR2 SQIVND (reference sequence). The CDR3 loop is CASSTGTPSFYEQYF. Written as DNA, the CDR3 is TGTGCCAGTAGCACCGGGACACCATCTTTCTACGAGCAGTACTTC.

This clonotype appeared a few times. V gene TRBV14 combines with J gene TRBJ2-3, with 9 bases fitting TRBD2. The ends lost 0 bases at V and 3 bases at J; junction bases unmatched: 7. The CDR3 is made up of 17 amino acids. Germline V gives CDR1 SGHDN, CDR2 FVKESK. CDR3 protein: CASSQDFAGGRTDTQYF. The CDR3 coding sequence is TGTGCCAGCAGCCAAGATTTCGCGGGAGGGAGAACAGATACGCAGTATTTT.

In its sample, this clonotype was seen many times. V and J are TRBV13 and TRBJ2-3, with 12 bases lining up with TRBD2. V was clipped by 4 bases and J by 2 bases; unmatched bases: 4. This CDR3 is 16 amino acids long. Germline loops: CDR1 PRHDT, CDR2 FYEKMQ (reference sequence). CDR3 loop: CASSSLAGGYTDTQYF. For the CDR3, the DNA is TGTGCCAGCAGCTCACTAGCGGGGGGTTACACAGATACGCAGTATTTT.

This clonotype was detected ten times or more. The rearrangement links TRBV29-1 to TRBJ2-2; the D gene is possibly TRBD1 (5 bases). Germline assignment: CDR1 SQVTM and CDR2 ANQGSEA. V gave up 1 base and J gave up 6 bases, with 9 bases separating them. The CDR3 sequence is 13 residues long. Here the CDR3 reads CSVEGTRAGELFF. The CDR3 DNA sequence: TGCAGCGTTGAAGGGACACGGGCCGGGGAGCTGTTTTTT.

In its sample, this clonotype was seen many times. This chain links TRBV7-9 with TRBJ2-5; D ambiguous. Germline values: CDR1 SEHNR, CDR2 FQNEAQ (reference sequence). CDR3 length: 12 residues. V lost 1 base and J lost 5, with 5 bases in between. CDR3 amino acids: CASSLVLETQYF. As DNA, the CDR3 is TGTGCCAGCAGCTTAGTCCTGGAGACCCAGTACTTC.

This clonotype has a count of ten or more. This chain connects TRBV24-1 to TRBJ1-1; D unclear. Germline V gives CDR1 KGHDR, CDR2 SFDVKD. Trimming left V 5 bases short and J 3 bases short, with 9 bases between. This CDR3 region has 13 residues. CDR3 region: CATSVSQYTEAFF. Written as DNA, the CDR3 is TGTGCCACCAGTGTTTCGCAGTACACTGAAGCTTTCTTT.